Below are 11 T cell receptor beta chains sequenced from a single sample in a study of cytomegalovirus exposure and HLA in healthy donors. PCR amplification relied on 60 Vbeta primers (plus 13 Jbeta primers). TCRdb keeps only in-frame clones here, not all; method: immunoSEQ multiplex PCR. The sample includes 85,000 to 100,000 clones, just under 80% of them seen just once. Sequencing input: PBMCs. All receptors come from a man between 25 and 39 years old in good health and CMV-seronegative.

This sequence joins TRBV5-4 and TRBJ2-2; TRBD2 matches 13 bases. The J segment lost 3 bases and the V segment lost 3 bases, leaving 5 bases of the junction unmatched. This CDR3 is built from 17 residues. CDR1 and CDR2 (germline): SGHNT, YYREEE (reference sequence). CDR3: CASSSLAGGQDTGELFF. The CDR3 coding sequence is TGTGCCAGCAGCTCACTAGCGGGAGGGCAAGACACCGGGGAGCTGTTTTTT. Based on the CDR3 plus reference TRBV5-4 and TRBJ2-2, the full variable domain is ETGVTQSPTHLIKTRGQQVTLRCSSQSGHNTVSWYQQALGQGPQFIFQYYREEENGRGNFPPRFSGLQFPNYSSELNVNALELDDSALYLCASSSLAGGQDTGELFFGEGSRLTVL.

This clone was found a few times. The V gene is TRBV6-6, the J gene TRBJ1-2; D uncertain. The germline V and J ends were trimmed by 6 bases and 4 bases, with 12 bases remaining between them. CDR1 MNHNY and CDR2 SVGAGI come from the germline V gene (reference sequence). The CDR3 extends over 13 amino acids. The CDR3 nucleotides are TGTGCCAGCAGAAGCATCAAAGCCTATGGCTACACCTTC. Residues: CASRSIKAYGYTF.

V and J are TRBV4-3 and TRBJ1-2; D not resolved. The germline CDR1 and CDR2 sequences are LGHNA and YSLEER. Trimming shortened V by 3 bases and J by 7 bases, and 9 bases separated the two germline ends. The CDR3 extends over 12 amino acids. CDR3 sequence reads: CASSHSGRGYTF. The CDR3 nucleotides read TGCGCCAGCAGCCATTCCGGTCGTGGCTACACCTTC.

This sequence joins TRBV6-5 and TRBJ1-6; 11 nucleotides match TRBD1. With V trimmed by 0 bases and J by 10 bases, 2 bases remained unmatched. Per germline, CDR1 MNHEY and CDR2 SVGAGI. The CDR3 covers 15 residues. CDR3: CASSYSGTGGSPLHF. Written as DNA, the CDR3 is TGTGCCAGCAGTTACTCGGGGACAGGGGGATCACCCCTCCACTTT.

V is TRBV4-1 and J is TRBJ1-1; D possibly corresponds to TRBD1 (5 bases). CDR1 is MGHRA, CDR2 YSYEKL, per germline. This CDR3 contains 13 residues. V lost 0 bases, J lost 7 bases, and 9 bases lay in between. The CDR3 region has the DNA TGCGCCAGCAGCCAAGACAGGGCCGGTGAAGCTTTCTTT. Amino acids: CASSQDRAGEAFF.

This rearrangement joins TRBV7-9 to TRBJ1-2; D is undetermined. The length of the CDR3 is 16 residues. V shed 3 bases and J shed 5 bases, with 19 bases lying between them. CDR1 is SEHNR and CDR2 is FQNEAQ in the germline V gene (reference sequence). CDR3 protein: CASSLGVGSPIYGYTF. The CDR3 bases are TGTGCCAGCAGCTTGGGAGTGGGGTCCCCTATTTATGGCTACACCTTC. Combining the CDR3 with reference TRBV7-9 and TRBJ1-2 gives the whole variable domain DTGVSQNPRHKITKRGQNVTFRCDPISEHNRLYWYRQTLGQGPEFLTYFQNEAQLEKSRLLSDRFSAERPKGSFSTLEIQRTEQGDSAMYLCASSLGVGSPIYGYTFGSGTRLTVV.

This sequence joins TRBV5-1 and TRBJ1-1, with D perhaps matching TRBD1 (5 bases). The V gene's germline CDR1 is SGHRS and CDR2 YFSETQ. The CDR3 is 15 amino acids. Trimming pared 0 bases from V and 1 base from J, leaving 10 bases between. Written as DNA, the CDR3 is TGCGCCAGCAGCTTGGAATCAGGGAAGAACACTGAAGCTTTCTTT. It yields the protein CASSLESGKNTEAFF.

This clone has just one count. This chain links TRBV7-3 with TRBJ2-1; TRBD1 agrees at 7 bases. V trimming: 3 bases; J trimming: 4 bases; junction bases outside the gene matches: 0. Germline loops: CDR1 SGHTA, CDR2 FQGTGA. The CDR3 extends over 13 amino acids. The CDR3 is CASSLGQYNEQFF. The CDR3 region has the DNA TGTGCCAGCAGCTTGGGACAGTACAATGAGCAGTTCTTC.

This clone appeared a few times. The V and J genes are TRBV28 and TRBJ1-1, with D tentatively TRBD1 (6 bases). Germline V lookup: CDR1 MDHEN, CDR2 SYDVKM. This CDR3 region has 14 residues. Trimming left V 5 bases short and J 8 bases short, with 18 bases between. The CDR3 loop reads CASSARGWRHEAFF. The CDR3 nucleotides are TGTGCCAGCAGTGCCAGGGGTTGGAGACACGAAGCTTTCTTT.

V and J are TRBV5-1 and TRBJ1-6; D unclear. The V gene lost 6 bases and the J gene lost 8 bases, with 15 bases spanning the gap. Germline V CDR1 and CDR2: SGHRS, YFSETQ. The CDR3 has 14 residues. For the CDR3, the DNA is TGCGCCAGCAAACGGGGTGCAAAGGATTCACCCCTCCACTTT. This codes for CASKRGAKDSPLHF.

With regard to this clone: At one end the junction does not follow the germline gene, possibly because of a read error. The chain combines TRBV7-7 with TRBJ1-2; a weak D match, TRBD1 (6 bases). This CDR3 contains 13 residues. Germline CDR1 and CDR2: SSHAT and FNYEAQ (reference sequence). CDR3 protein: CASSEQGYCGYTF. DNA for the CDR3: TGTGCTAGCAGCGAACAGGGTTATTGTGGCTACACCTTC. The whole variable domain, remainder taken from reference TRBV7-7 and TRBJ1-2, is GAGVSQSPRYKVTKRGQDVTLRCDPISSHATLYWYQQALGQGPEFLTYFNYEAQPDKSGLPSDRFSAERPEGSISTLTIQRTEQRDSAMYRCASSEQGYCGYTFGSGTRLTVV.